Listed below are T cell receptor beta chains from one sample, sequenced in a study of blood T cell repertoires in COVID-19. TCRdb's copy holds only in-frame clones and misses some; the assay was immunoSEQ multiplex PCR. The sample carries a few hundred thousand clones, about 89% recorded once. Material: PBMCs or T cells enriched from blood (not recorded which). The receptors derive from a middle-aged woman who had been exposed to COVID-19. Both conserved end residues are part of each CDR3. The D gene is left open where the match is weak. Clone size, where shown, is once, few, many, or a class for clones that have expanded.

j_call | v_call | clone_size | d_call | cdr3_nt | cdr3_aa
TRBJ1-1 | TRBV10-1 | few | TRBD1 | TGCGCCAGCTCCCGGGACAGGGATACTGAAGCTTTCTTT | CASSRDRDTEAFF
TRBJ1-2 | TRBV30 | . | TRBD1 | TGTGCCGCTCGCGGAGGACAGGGGCACTATGGCTACACCTTC | CAARGGQGHYGYTF
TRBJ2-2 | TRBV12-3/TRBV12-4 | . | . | TGTGCCAGCAAGGAGGGGGCGGACGGGGAGCTGTTTTTT | CASKEGADGELFF
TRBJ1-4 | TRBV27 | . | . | TGTGCCAGCAGGTCACAGGGCAGTAATGAAAAACTGTTTTTT | CASRSQGSNEKLFF
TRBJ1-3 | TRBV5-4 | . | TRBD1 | TGTGCCAGCAGTAGAGGGACAGGGGGAAACACCATATATTTT | CASSRGTGGNTIYF
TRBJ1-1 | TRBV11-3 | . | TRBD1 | TGTGCCAGCAGCTTAACCGGACAGGGGGCGGGGATGTCTTTCTTT | CASSLTGQGAGMSFF
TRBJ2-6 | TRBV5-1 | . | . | TGCGCCAGCGGGGGTTGGGAGCGGGCAGCTGGGGCCAACGTCCTGACTTTC | CASGGWERAAGANVLTF
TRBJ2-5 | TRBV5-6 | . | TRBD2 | TGTGCCAGCAGCTTTAAGCGGGGGGGGCCGCAAGAGACCCAGTACTTC | CASSFKRGGPQETQYF
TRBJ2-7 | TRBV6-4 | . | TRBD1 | TGTGCCAGCAGTGACCGCAGGGGGCGCTTCGACGAGCAGTACTTC | CASSDRRGRFDEQYF
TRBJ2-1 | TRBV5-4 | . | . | TGTGCCAGCAGCCCTAAGGTGACAGGGTTAGGAGGGGGGCAGTTCTTC | CASSPKVTGLGGGQFF
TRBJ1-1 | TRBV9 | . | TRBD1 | TGTGCCAGCAGCGTTACAGGGGGAACTGAAGCTTTCTTT | CASSVTGGTEAFF
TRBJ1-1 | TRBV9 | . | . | TGTGCCAGCAGTCAAACTACCGTAGGAACTGAAGCTTTCTTT | CASSQTTVGTEAFF
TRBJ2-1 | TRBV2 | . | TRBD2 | TGTGCCAGCAGTCCCCTAGCGGGAGGGGGCAATGAGCAGTTCTTC | CASSPLAGGGNEQFF
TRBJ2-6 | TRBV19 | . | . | TGTGCCAGTGGTCCCAGCGGCTCTGGGGCCAACGTCCTGACTTTC | CASGPSGSGANVLTF
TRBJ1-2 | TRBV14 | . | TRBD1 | TGTGCCAGCAGCCAAGCGACAGGGCCTCTATTCCCTAATGGCTACACCTTC | CASSQATGPLFPNGYTF
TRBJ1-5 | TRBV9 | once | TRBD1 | TGTGCCAGCTCACCGGGACAGGGTGGAAATCAGCCCCAGCATTTT | CASSPGQGGNQPQHF
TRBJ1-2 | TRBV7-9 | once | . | TGTGCCAGCAGCTTAAGCAGGGAATTCACCTTC | CASSLSREFTF
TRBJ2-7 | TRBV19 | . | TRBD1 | TGTGCCAGCAGCCCCGGGACAGGGCAACACGAGCAGTACTTC | CASSPGTGQHEQYF
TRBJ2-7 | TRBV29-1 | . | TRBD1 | TGCAGCGTTTACAGGGGTGGCTACGAGCAGTACTTC | CSVYRGGYEQYF
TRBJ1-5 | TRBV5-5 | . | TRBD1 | TGTGCCAGCAGCTCGGGACAGCCGAGTTCGGGCAGCAATCAGCCCCAGCATTTT | CASSSGQPSSGSNQPQHF
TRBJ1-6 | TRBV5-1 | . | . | TGCGCCAGCAGCAGGGGTGCCCCATGGTCCTATAATTCACCCCTCCACTTT | CASSRGAPWSYNSPLHF
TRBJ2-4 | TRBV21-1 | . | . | TGTGCCAGCAGCAAAGACAGAGGACAGGGTGGAAACATTCAGTACTTC | CASSKDRGQGGNIQYF
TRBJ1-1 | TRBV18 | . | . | TGTGCCAGCTCACCGGTCCGGGTTACGCCGAACACTGAAGCTTTCTTT | CASSPVRVTPNTEAFF
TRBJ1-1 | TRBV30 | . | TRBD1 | TGTGCCTGGAGGGACAGGGTAGAGACTGAAGCTTTCTTT | CAWRDRVETEAFF
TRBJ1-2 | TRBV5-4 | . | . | TGTGCCAGCAGCCCATGGTTGGAGGGCTACACCTTC | CASSPWLEGYTF
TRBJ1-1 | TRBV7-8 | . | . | TGTGCCAGCAGCTCCTTTCGAAATTCGAGAGCTTTCTTT | CASSSFRNSRAFF
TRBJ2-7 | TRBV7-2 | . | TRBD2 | TGTGCCAGCAGCTTAGATAGCGGGAGGCCGCACTTC | CASSLDSGRPHF
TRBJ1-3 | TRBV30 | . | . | TGTGCCTGGAGGAGTTGGGGAAACACCATATATTTT | CAWRSWGNTIYF
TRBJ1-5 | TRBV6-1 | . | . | TGTGCCAGCAGTGCCCCGACAGGTATTGGAAATCAGCCCCAGCATTTT | CASSAPTGIGNQPQHF
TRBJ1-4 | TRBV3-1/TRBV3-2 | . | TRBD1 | TGTGCCAGCAGCCAACCCCGACAGGGGGCTAATGAAAAACTGTTTTTT | CASSQPRQGANEKLFF
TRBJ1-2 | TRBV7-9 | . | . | TGTGCCAGCAGCTTAAGTCCATTGGCCTATGGCTACACCTTC | CASSLSPLAYGYTF
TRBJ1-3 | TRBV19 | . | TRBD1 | TGTGCCAGTAGTAAAGGACAGGGGGCGAATCATGGAAACACCATATATTTT | CASSKGQGANHGNTIYF
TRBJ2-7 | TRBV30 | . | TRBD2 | TGTGCCTGGAGTGTACCTCTAGCGGGGTTCCACGAGCAGTACTTC | CAWSVPLAGFHEQYF
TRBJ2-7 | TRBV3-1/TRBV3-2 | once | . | TGTGCCAGCAGCCAAGGGGAGGGGGAATCAGGCGAGCAGTACTTC | CASSQGEGESGEQYF
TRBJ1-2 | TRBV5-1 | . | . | TGCGCCAGCAGCTTGGAGGCAGCGGCTAACTATGGCTACACCTTC | CASSLEAAANYGYTF
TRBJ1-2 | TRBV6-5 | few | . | TGTGCCAGCAGCCTCACAGAATTGGATGGCTACACCTTC | CASSLTELDGYTF
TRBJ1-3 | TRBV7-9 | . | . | TGTGCCAGCAGCCCCCAGGGTCCTGGAAACACCATATATTTT | CASSPQGPGNTIYF
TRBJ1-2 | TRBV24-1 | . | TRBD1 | TGTGCCACCAGTGATTTGAGACAGGGGCCGCAGACTAACTATGGCTACACCTTC | CATSDLRQGPQTNYGYTF
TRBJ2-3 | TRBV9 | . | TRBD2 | TGTGCCAGCAGCGTAACGGCGCTAGCGGGGGCAGATACGCAGTATTTT | CASSVTALAGADTQYF
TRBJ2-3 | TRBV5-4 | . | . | TGTGCCAGCAGCCGGGGGCTAACGGGGGGAACAGATACGCAGTATTTT | CASSRGLTGGTDTQYF
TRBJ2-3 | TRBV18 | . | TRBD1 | TGTGCCAGCTCAGCCCCGACAGGGTTGGGCACAGATACGCAGTATTTT | CASSAPTGLGTDTQYF
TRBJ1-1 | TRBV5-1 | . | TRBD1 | TGCGCCAGCAGCTGGACAGGGGGTAGGACTGAAGCTTTCTTT | CASSWTGGRTEAFF
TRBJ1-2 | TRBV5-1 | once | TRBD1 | TGCGCCAGCAGCCCGGGGGACAGGGGAACGGGTGGCTACACCTTC | CASSPGDRGTGGYTF
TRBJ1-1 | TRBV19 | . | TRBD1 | TGTGCCAGTAGGCCCCAGGGGGTAAGCACTGAAGCTTTCTTT | CASRPQGVSTEAFF
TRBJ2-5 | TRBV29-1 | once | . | TGCAGCGTTGAAGACCTGACTATCGGAGAGACCCAGTACTTC | CSVEDLTIGETQYF